The sequence of this T cell receptor beta chain was determined in a study of shared clonotypes between healthy human individuals. Overall study findings and caveats: The study generally estimated greater richness for naive than memory subsets. It was expected that sequencing depth would affect clonotype sharing among donors.

V lost 4 bases to trimming and J lost 7 bases; unmatched junction nucleotides: 5. The germline CDR1 and CDR2 sequences are SGHRS and YFSETQ. The CDR3 length is 14 residues. The data were produced by immunoSEQ multiplex PCR, yet TCRdb's version contains in-frame clones alone and is incomplete. Among roughly 1 million clones listed, 70% to 80% were seen once. This clone was seen a handful of times. Antigen: not known. The sequence derives from a man in his late teens or twenties in good health. The chain carries TRBV5-1 and TRBJ1-6; 7 bases are a match to TRBD1. The material sequenced was memory CD4+ T cells sorted from blood. Subset of the sample: CD45RA-negative fraction. For the CDR3, the DNA is TGCGCCAGCAGCGAGGGACAGCAGAATTCACCCCTCCACTTT. Amino acids: CASSEGQQNSPLHF.